The 14 T cell receptor beta chains given below trace back to one sample, sequenced in a study of blood T cell repertoires in COVID-19. TCRdb's copy holds only in-frame clones and misses some; the assay was immunoSEQ multiplex PCR. The table lists hundreds of thousands of clones, approximately 90% of them singletons, with roughly 7% in the top ten. The sample comprised peripheral blood. The receptors come from a woman in her 30s who had recovered from COVID-19.

J is TRBJ1-2 and V is TRBV28; TRBD1 matches 7 bases. Looked up from germline, CDR1 is MDHEN and CDR2 is SYDVKM. This CDR3 region has 14 residues. V lost 1 base, J lost 8 bases, and 7 bases stayed unmatched. CDR3 DNA: TGTGCCAGCAGTTTATCGGGTCAGGGACAGGGCTACACCTTC. Protein product: CASSLSGQGQGYTF.

The V and J genes are TRBV9 and TRBJ1-1; TRBD1 aligns across 7 bases. Germline trimming cut 4 bases from V and 0 bases from J; bases unmatched to any gene: 12. CDR1 is SGDLS, CDR2 YYNGEE, per germline. CDR3 size: 17 residues. CDR3 protein: CASSPALKTGLNTEAFF. The CDR3 region has the DNA TGTGCCAGCAGCCCCGCCCTCAAGACAGGGTTGAACACTGAAGCTTTCTTT.

In this sample, this clone turned up once. V usage is TRBV5-1 and J usage is TRBJ2-3; 7 bases align to TRBD1. Trimming cost V 3 bases and J 2 bases; bases outside gene matches: 6. This CDR3 region has 15 residues. Germline V gene sequence: CDR1 SGHRS, CDR2 YFSETQ. CDR3 nucleotide sequence: TGCGCCAGCAGCTCCTGGGACAGCCTCACAGATACGCAGTATTTT. This codes for CASSSWDSLTDTQYF.

The count of this clone is one. The chain links TRBV5-1 to TRBJ1-6, with TRBD1 identical over 7 bases. Germline V gives CDR1 SGHRS, CDR2 YFSETQ. CDR3 length equals 14 residues. V was clipped by 2 bases and J by 6 bases; unmatched bases: 2. The CDR3 sequence: CASSFDRVNSPLHF. CDR3 DNA: TGCGCCAGCAGCTTCGACAGGGTTAATTCACCCCTCCACTTT. Drawing the rest from reference TRBV5-1 and TRBJ1-6, the complete variable domain is KAGVTQTPRYLIKTRGQQVTLSCSPISGHRSVSWYQQTPGQGLQFLFEYFSETQRNKGNFPGRFSGRQFSNSRSEMNVSTLELGDSALYLCASSFDRVNSPLHFGNGTRLTVT.

The chain combines TRBV6-2 or TRBV6-3 with TRBJ1-1; 7 positions match TRBD1. The CDR3 consists of 18 residues. Germline trimming cut 2 bases from V and 4 bases from J; bases unmatched to any gene: 16. Looked up from germline, CDR1 is MNHEY and CDR2 is SVGEGT. This CDR3 is CASSYGPWRGLSGTEAFF. The CDR3 DNA sequence: TGTGCCAGCAGTTACGGGCCCTGGAGGGGGCTTAGTGGCACTGAAGCTTTCTTT.

This clone was counted at least ten times. J is TRBJ1-1 and V is TRBV3-1 (or the pseudogene TRBV3-2); no definite D call. V was cut by 1 base and J by 5 bases, with 8 bases left in between. The CDR3 covers 13 residues. Germline CDR1 is LGHDT and CDR2 is YNNKEL (reference sequence). In nucleotides, the CDR3 is TGTGCCAGCAGCCAAGGTCCAGTGACTGAAGCTTTCTTT. Encoded protein: CASSQGPVTEAFF.

The V and J genes are TRBV24-1 and TRBJ2-5, with 8 bases matching TRBD2. CDR1 and CDR2 (germline): KGHDR, SFDVKD. This CDR3 region has 12 residues. V shed 9 bases, J shed 7 bases, and the junction held 6 bases outside the gene matches. CDR3 in amino acids: CATGATSGTQYF. CDR3 bases: TGTGCCACCGGGGCCACTAGCGGGACCCAGTACTTC.

The chain carries TRBV11-3 and TRBJ1-2; possibly TRBD1 for D (6 bases). Germline V gene data show CDR1 as SGHNT and CDR2 as YENEEA. V lost 5 bases and J lost 8, with 15 bases in between. This CDR3 spans 13 amino acids. The DNA for the CDR3 is TGTGCCAGCAGCCGTAGCCGGGGGGCGGGCTACACCTTC. It is translated as CASSRSRGAGYTF. Full variable domain (remainder filled in from reference TRBV11-3 and TRBJ1-2): EAGVVQSPRYKIIEKKQPVAFWCNPISGHNTLYWYLQNLGQGPELLIRYENEEAVDDSQLPKDRFSAERLKGVDSTLKIQPAELGDSAVYLCASSRSRGAGYTFGSGTRLTVV.

The rearrangement links TRBV3-1 (or the pseudogene TRBV3-2) to TRBJ1-5; no clear D. Germline loops: CDR1 LGHDT, CDR2 YNNKEL (reference sequence). The CDR3 extends over 13 amino acids. V was trimmed by 4 bases and J by 5 bases, leaving 9 bases between them. The CDR3 loop is CASSPQMHQPQHF. For the CDR3, the DNA is TGTGCCAGCAGCCCCCAGATGCATCAGCCCCAGCATTTT.

The chain links TRBV28 to TRBJ1-1, with 11 nucleotides matching TRBD1. V lost 1 base, J lost 3 bases, and 4 bases stayed unmatched. The germline V gene encodes CDR1 MDHEN and CDR2 SYDVKM. The CDR3 runs 16 residues. The CDR3 region is CASSLFGQGAYTEAFF. CDR3 in DNA: TGTGCCAGCAGTTTATTTGGACAGGGGGCGTACACTGAAGCTTTCTTT. The whole variable domain, remainder taken from reference TRBV28 and TRBJ1-1, is DVKVTQSSRYLVKRTGEKVFLECVQDMDHENMFWYRQDPGLGLRLIYFSYDVKMKEKGDIPEGYSVSREKKERFSLILESASTNQTSMYLCASSLFGQGAYTEAFFGQGTRLTVV.

The chain has TRBV28 and TRBJ2-1; D perhaps matches TRBD2 (7 bases). V lost 8 bases and J lost 0, with 17 bases in between. The CDR3 is 16 residues long. The germline CDR1 and CDR2 sequences are MDHEN and SYDVKM. For the CDR3, the DNA is TGTGCCAGCGGGGGGGGGCCCTCGAGCTCCTACAATGAGCAGTTCTTC. Translating gives CASGGGPSSSYNEQFF.

This clone was detected only once. The chain has TRBV3-1 (or the pseudogene TRBV3-2) and TRBJ2-3, with D maybe TRBD1 (5 bases). Germline CDR1 reads LGHDT; CDR2 reads YNNKEL (reference sequence). The CDR3 length is 13 residues. V dropped 2 bases and J dropped 6 bases, with 9 bases sitting between them. CDR3 residues: CASSQMTADTQYF. DNA for the CDR3: TGTGCCAGCAGCCAAATGACAGCCGATACGCAGTATTTT.

This sequence joins TRBV16 and TRBJ1-5, with 7 bases lining up with TRBD1. The germline CDR1 and CDR2 sequences are KGHSY and FQNENV. The trim removed 4 bases at V and 6 bases at J, leaving 3 bases unmatched. This CDR3 comprises 13 residues. DNA for the CDR3: TGTGCCAGCAGCCTCCCAGGGGGTCAGCCCCAGCATTTT. Protein product: CASSLPGGQPQHF.

This chain joins TRBV19 and TRBJ2-7; the D gene is possibly TRBD2 (6 bases). Germline lookup yields CDR1 LNHDA and CDR2 SQIVND (reference sequence). The CDR3 covers 14 residues. The V gene lost 5 bases and the J gene lost 0 bases, with 11 bases spanning the gap. The DNA of the CDR3 is TGTGCCAGTAGTCCGGGACTGAGCTCCTACGAGCAGTACTTC. Protein sequence: CASSPGLSSYEQYF.